This T cell receptor (beta chain) was sequenced for a study of cytomegalovirus exposure and HLA in healthy donors. At the level of the study: Earlier, some 180 million T cells were analyzed, and 95 million to 140 million unique TCR beta sequences were found among them. Broader study findings: The classifier was said to identify cytomegalovirus status with high specificity and sensitivity. Among TCR beta chains of equal frequency, HLA-associated ones were more clonally expanded in a later analysis.

V lost 4 bases and J 4 bases, leaving 15 bases between the germline ends. There are 14 residues in the CDR3. CDR1 SGHNT and CDR2 YYREEE come from the germline V gene (reference sequence). Notes on this clone: Antigen specificity is unknown.

Primers for the PCR totalled 60 Vbeta and 13 Jbeta. Using immunoSEQ multiplex PCR, the repertoire was profiled, and TCRdb retains in-frame clones only, with some absent. The sample data list 150,000 to 200,000 clones. This cohort consisted of healthy bone marrow donors. This chain links TRBV5-4 with TRBJ2-7; D unclear. This TCR was recovered from a woman between 18 and 29 years old in good health and CMV-seropositive. The sequenced sample consisted of PBMCs. The CDR3 spells CASSPEWAKYEQYF. The CDR3 region has the DNA TGTGCCAGCAGCCCTGAGTGGGCCAAGTACGAGCAGTACTTC.